This TCR beta chain was captured in a study of beta chain features in type 1 diabetes. Expressed TCRB transcripts got sequenced, as all isolated RNA was reverse transcribed. Repertoires were generated with immunoSEQ multiplex PCR, while TCRdb's copy carries only in-frame clones and drops some. The table has some 900,000 clones, about a sixth seen once. This clone was found a few times. This CDR3 region has 14 residues. Germline V lookup: CDR1 ENHRY, CDR2 SYGVKD. The J segment lost 5 bases and the V segment lost 4 bases, leaving 4 bases of the junction unmatched. The chain joins TRBV10-3 to TRBJ1-4, with TRBD1 matching over 7 bases. Sample: naive CD4+ T cells from blood. The clonotype originates from a woman aged 18-29 years in good health. The CDR3 coding sequence is TGTGCCATCAGTGCAACAGGGGTGAATGAAAAACTGTTTTTT. It translates to CAISATGVNEKLFF.